This T cell receptor (beta chain) appears in the sequencing data of a study of shared clonotypes between healthy human individuals. Study conclusions and caveats: Shared clonotypes: roughly 4.5% naive CD4, 3% to 3.5% naive CD8, roughly 2.2% memory CD4, 0.4% memory CD8. Among non-shared clonotypes, generation probabilities were lower than among those shared by all four donors. Among the subsets, naive ones generally showed larger estimated richness than memory ones.

CDR1 and CDR2 from the germline V gene are MNHEY and SMNVEV (reference sequence). The V and J ends lost 4 bases and 4 bases respectively, with 11 bases between them. The CDR3 spans 14 residues. The authors loaded 150 to 250 ng DNA, roughly 27,000 T cell genomes, into sorted-subset replicate PCRs. The data were produced by immunoSEQ multiplex PCR, yet TCRdb's version contains in-frame clones alone and is incomplete. This table has approximately 2.5 million clones, 90% to 95% appearing once. Turning to this clone: Its antigen is undetermined.

The J gene is TRBJ2-1, the V gene TRBV27; no firm D call. Sequencing was carried out using naive CD4+ T cells from PBMCs. Subset denoted: CD45RA+ positively selected. This receptor was taken from a man between 18 and 29 years old in good health. Some clones in this sample may be carry-over from other donors' samples. Here the CDR3 DNA reads TGTGCCAGCAGTTCCCCATTCGGTTACAATGAGCAGTTCTTC. Amino acids: CASSSPFGYNEQFF.